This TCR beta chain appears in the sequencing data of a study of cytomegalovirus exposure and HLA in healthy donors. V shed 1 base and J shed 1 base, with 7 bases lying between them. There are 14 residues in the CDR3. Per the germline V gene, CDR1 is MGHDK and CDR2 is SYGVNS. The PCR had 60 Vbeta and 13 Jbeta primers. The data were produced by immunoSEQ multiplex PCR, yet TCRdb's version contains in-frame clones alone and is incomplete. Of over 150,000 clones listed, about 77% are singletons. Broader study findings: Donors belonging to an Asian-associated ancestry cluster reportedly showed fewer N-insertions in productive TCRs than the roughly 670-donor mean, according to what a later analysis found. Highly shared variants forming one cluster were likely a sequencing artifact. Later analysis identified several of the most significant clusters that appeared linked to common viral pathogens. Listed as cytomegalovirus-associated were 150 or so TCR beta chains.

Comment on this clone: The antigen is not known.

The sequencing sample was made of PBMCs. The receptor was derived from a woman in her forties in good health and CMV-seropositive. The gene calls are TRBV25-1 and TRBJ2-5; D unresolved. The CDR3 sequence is CASSESTAQETQYF. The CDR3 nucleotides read TGTGCCAGCAGTGAATCAACAGCCCAAGAGACCCAGTACTTC.